The T cell receptor beta chain described here comes from a study of control samples from healthy donors and cancer patients. Trimming took 2 bases from V and 3 from J, leaving 9 bases between them. CDR3 size: 14 residues. The table came from immunoSEQ multiplex PCR; TCRdb's copy has only in-frame clones and leaves some out. The table shows about 130,000 clones, with around 90% occurring only once. The sample consisted of blood. The rearrangement links TRBV5-3 to TRBJ1-5; the D gene is possibly TRBD1 (6 bases). TRBV5-3 carries the ORF label, with uncertain function. The sequence was obtained from a man between 35 and 55 years old in good health. Here the CDR3 DNA reads TGTGCCAGAAGCTTCACAGGGACCAATCAGCCCCAGCATTTT. Its translation is CARSFTGTNQPQHF.